The clone carrying this T cell receptor beta chain was observed a handful of times. Its target is not known. Genomic DNA from each subset was divided evenly over several immunoSEQ plates. The table came from immunoSEQ multiplex PCR; TCRdb's copy has only in-frame clones and leaves some out. In the table there are under 850,000 clones, roughly 72% of which are singletons. This sample stems from a study of shared clonotypes between healthy human individuals. Trimming removed 0 bases at V and 7 bases at J, with 15 bases between. The CDR3 has 15 amino acids. In germline, CDR1 is MGHRA, CDR2 YSYEKL. Findings and caveats of the study: The naive CD4 repertoires of a handful of donors were compared, and 5% to 6.5% of clonotypes were shared.

The sequence derives from a woman in her thirties in good health. Sequences were obtained from memory CD4+ T cells sorted from blood. Subset specified: CD45RA-negative fraction. This sequence joins TRBV4-1 and TRBJ1-2; D is unclear. CDR3 residues: CASSQDATSRGGYTF. Here the CDR3 DNA reads TGCGCCAGCAGCCAAGATGCCACCAGCCGCGGTGGCTACACCTTC.